Only a few counts were recorded for the clone carrying this T cell receptor (beta chain). What it binds is unknown. The data were taken from a study of T cell repertoires in cytomegalovirus infection. Study observations and caveats: Predominance within the ex vivo response was attributable to HLA-C-restricted CMV-specific TCR beta clonotypes. Of the TCR beta families, the public ones yielded a cumulative frequency that identified carriers of CMV plus the relevant HLA.

Germline values: CDR1 SGHTA, CDR2 FQGNSA. This CDR3 contains 12 residues. V lost 5 bases to trimming and J lost 5 bases, with 7 bases between them. TCRdb re-analysed the reads in MiXCR, keeping a single row per CDR3 protein. The sample yields about half a million distinct CDR3 sequences, more than 40% seen once. The chain employs TRBV7-2 and TRBJ2-1; D remains unclear. Sequenced material: cultured PBMCs, taken from culture after CMV antigen stimulation. This clonotype was obtained from a human donor in good health (CMV status not recorded). Some clones in this sample may be carry-over from other donors' samples. The CDR3 region is CASSPLNNEQFF. In DNA, the CDR3 is TGTGCCAGCAGCCCCCTAAACAATGAGCAGTTCTTC.